This T cell receptor beta chain was captured in a study of chemoradiotherapy in HPV16-positive cancers. Study findings and constraints: HPV-responsive T-cell expansion during chemoradiotherapy was linked to improved recurrence-free survival in HPV16-positive patients. Non-HPV-specific T cells did not expand in tumors during treatment, whereas candidate HPV-specific clones and E7-related motifs did. Functional assays defining HPV-specific T cells used only a couple of HPV16-positive patients.

Repeated repertoire sampling spanned the course of chemoradiotherapy. This clone was seen a handful of times. Antigen specificity is unknown. V was shortened by 4 bases and J by 1 base, with 14 bases between the two germline ends. This CDR3 has 16 amino acids. Looked up from germline, CDR1 is SGDLS and CDR2 is YYNGEE. TCRdb's copy holds only in-frame clones and misses some; the assay was immunoSEQ multiplex PCR. The sample includes under 15,000 clones, 81% seen only once; the top ten take over 0.95%. The specimen was obtained from a patient who underwent chemoradiotherapy. The TCR comes from a human donor with HPV-associated anogenital cancer. The chain carries TRBV9 and TRBJ1-4; a possible D gene is TRBD1 (5 bases). CDR3 region: CASSPRRGLTNEKLFF. The CDR3 bases are TGTGCCAGCAGCCCAAGACGGGGGTTAACTAATGAAAAACTGTTTTTT.